The 32 T cell receptor beta chains listed next were all sequenced from one sample in a study of blood T cells in healthy people across ages. The use of a sample-barcoded 5' primer and a J-beta primer mix characterized a second PCR of roughly 6 to 12 cycles. A single record per CDR3 protein comes from TCRdb applying MiXCR to the 5' RACE reads. The sample carries around 580,000 distinct CDR3 sequences, around half recorded once. The specimen was blood. All receptors derive from a man older than 75 in good health.

As for this clonotype: At one boundary the junction diverges from the germline segment, which might be a read error. This chain joins TRBV7-9 and TRBJ2-3; 12 bases match TRBD2. This CDR3 has 19 residues. Germline assignment: CDR1 SEHNR and CDR2 FQNEAQ (reference sequence). The CDR3 nucleotides are TGTGCCAGCAACTTAGGTTGGGGAGCGGGACTAGCGGGCTCGGGTACGCAGTATTTT. Protein sequence: CASNLGWGAGLAGSGTQYF.

This clonotype has at least ten counts. The chain carries TRBV11-1 and TRBJ2-1, with 8 positions matching TRBD1. This CDR3 is built from 16 residues. The V and J ends lost 4 bases and 7 bases, in that order; junction bases with no gene match: 12. In germline, CDR1 is SGHAT, CDR2 FQDESV (reference sequence). CDR3 in DNA: TGTGCCAGCAGCTACCGACAGGGGCCTTATAGGAATGAGCAGTTCTTC. This sequence encodes CASSYRQGPYRNEQFF.

In this sample, this clonotype turned up a few times. The genes are TRBV16 and TRBJ1-2; D unresolved. Germline CDR1 reads KGHSY; CDR2 reads FQNENV. V was trimmed by 2 bases and J by 8 bases, leaving 15 bases between them. There are 14 residues in the CDR3. The CDR3 protein is CASSQAGEGSGYTF. The CDR3 DNA is TGTGCCAGCAGCCAAGCGGGCGAGGGCTCCGGCTACACCTTC.

The gene calls are TRBV4-3 and TRBJ1-2; a weak D match, TRBD1 (5 bases). The length of the CDR3 is 13 residues. The germline V gene has CDR1 LGHNA and CDR2 YSLEER. With 3 bases removed from V and 5 bases from J, the gap between germline ends came to 10 bases. CDR3 amino acids: CASSHGGMYGYTF. CDR3 in DNA: TGCGCCAGCAGCCACGGGGGGATGTATGGCTACACCTTC.

This clonotype was detected a few times. The rearrangement links TRBV20-1 to TRBJ2-5; either TRBD1 or TRBD2 may supply D (5 bases each). The germline V gene encodes CDR1 DFQATT and CDR2 SNEGSKA (reference sequence). This CDR3 spans 12 amino acids. The germline V and J ends were trimmed by 6 bases and 1 base, with 9 bases remaining between them. Here the CDR3 DNA reads TGCAGTGCAAGGGACCCCCAAGAGACCCAGTACTTC. Its translation is CSARDPQETQYF.

This clonotype was found many times. The chain joins TRBV7-9 to TRBJ2-3; 13 bases map to TRBD2. CDR1 is SEHNR and CDR2 is FQNEAQ in the germline V gene (reference sequence). The CDR3 is 15 residues long. The V gene end was trimmed by 5 bases and the J gene end by 4 bases; junction bases not matched to a gene: 3. The CDR3 sequence is CASSPGLAGADTQYF. CDR3 sequence (DNA): TGTGCCAGCAGCCCAGGACTAGCGGGGGCAGATACGCAGTATTTT.

This clonotype was counted only a few times. This chain links TRBV27 with TRBJ2-5; 11 bases map to TRBD2. The last part of the DNA fits TRBJ2-7 better; the J call may be wrong. The CDR3 runs to 15 residues. Germline V gene data show CDR1 as MNHEY and CDR2 as SMNVEV (reference sequence). The CDR3 spells CASSFLTSGRGEQYF. In nucleotides, the CDR3 is TGTGCCAGCAGTTTTCTAACTAGCGGGAGAGGCGAGCAGTACTTC.

The V and J genes are TRBV12-3 or TRBV12-4 and TRBJ2-3, with 9 nucleotides matching TRBD1. Trimming cost V 5 bases and J 5 bases; bases outside gene matches: 8. The CDR3 covers 15 residues. The CDR3 DNA reads as TGTGCCAGCAGTGCCCCGGGACAGGGAGGAGATACGCAGTATTTT. Amino acid sequence: CASSAPGQGGDTQYF.

This clonotype was counted only a few times. V gene TRBV7-9 combines with J gene TRBJ1-6, with D possibly matching TRBD1 (5 bases). Per the germline V gene, CDR1 is SEHNR and CDR2 is FQNEAQ (reference sequence). Trimming took off 1 base at V and 7 bases at J, with 11 bases between the two ends. The CDR3 is made up of 15 amino acids. This chain's CDR3 is CASSLVAQANSPLHF. DNA of the CDR3: TGTGCCAGCAGCTTAGTGGCACAGGCAAATTCACCCCTCCACTTT.

This sequence joins TRBV12-3 or TRBV12-4 and TRBJ2-7; no firm D call. V was cut by 1 base and J by 4 bases, with 11 bases left in between. The CDR3 extends over 14 amino acids. DNA of the CDR3: TGTGCCAGCAGTTTAGGGCGATTAGGGTACGAGCAGTACTTC. Its translation: CASSLGRLGYEQYF.

The chain combines TRBV7-2 with TRBJ1-5; 9 bases map to TRBD1. V lost 6 bases to trimming and J lost 7 bases; unmatched junction nucleotides: 13. Germline V gene data show CDR1 as SGHTA and CDR2 as FQGNSA. The CDR3 spans 16 residues. The CDR3 nucleotides read TGTGCCAGCAGTACCTCGGGACAGGGATTTCGACAGCCCCAGCATTTT. Translated, it gives CASSTSGQGFRQPQHF.

The J gene is TRBJ2-7, the V gene TRBV29-1, with D tentatively TRBD2 (6 bases). CDR3 length: 13 residues. V gave up 5 bases and J gave up 3 bases, with 14 bases separating them. Germline V lookup: CDR1 SQVTM, CDR2 ANQGSEA. The CDR3, as DNA: TGCAGCGTTTCAGGCGCGGGGCACTACGAGCAGTACTTC. It codes for CSVSGAGHYEQYF.

The table lists this clonotype with a count of one. This chain links TRBV7-2 with TRBJ2-3; D is possibly TRBD2 (6 bases). Trimming left V 5 bases short and J 4 bases short, with 10 bases between. Germline-derived CDR1 and CDR2 are SGHTA and FQGNSA. The CDR3 extends over 13 amino acids. Here the CDR3 reads CASSEDYPDTQYF. The CDR3 bases are TGTGCCAGCAGCGAGGACTACCCAGATACGCAGTATTTT.

The chain carries TRBV29-1 and TRBJ1-1, with no clear D. V was pared by 7 bases and J by 0 bases, with 12 bases between. Germline lookup yields CDR1 SQVTM and CDR2 ANQGSEA. This CDR3 is 13 amino acids long. The CDR3 DNA is TGCAGCGAACGGAGGGATTTGAACACTGAAGCTTTCTTT. Translation gives CSERRDLNTEAFF. The whole variable domain, filled in from reference TRBV29-1 and TRBJ1-1, reads SAVISQKPSRDICQRGTSLTIQCQVDSQVTMMFWYRQQPGQSLTLIATANQGSEATYESGFVIDKFPISRPNLTFSTLTVSNMSPEDSSIYLCSERRDLNTEAFFGQGTRLTVV.

V usage is TRBV3-1 and J usage is TRBJ1-6; no clear D gene. There are 14 residues in the CDR3. The V gene lost 1 base and the J gene lost 9 bases, with 10 bases spanning the gap. Germline loops: CDR1 LGHDT, CDR2 YNNKEL (reference sequence). CDR3 amino acids: CASSQVPALSPLHF. The CDR3, as DNA: TGTGCCAGCAGCCAAGTGCCCGCCCTTTCACCCCTCCACTTT. The whole variable domain, filled in from reference TRBV3-1 and TRBJ1-6, reads DTAVSQTPKYLVTQMGNDKSIKCEQNLGHDTMYWYKQDSKKFLKIMFSYNNKELIINETVPNRFSPKSPDKAHLNLHINSLELGDSAVYFCASSQVPALSPLHFGNGTRLTVT.

V and J are TRBV25-1 and TRBJ2-7, with D perhaps being TRBD1 or TRBD2 (6 bases each). CDR3 length: 18 amino acids. Per the germline V gene, CDR1 is MGHDK and CDR2 is SYGVNS. Trimming removed 4 bases at V and 2 bases at J, with 24 bases between. This CDR3 reads CASSATTGGATRPYEQYF. CDR3 in DNA: TGTGCCAGCAGTGCCACCACCGGGGGCGCAACGAGACCCTACGAGCAGTACTTC.

The chain combines TRBV10-3 with TRBJ1-4, with D perhaps matching TRBD1 (6 bases). Trimming took 2 bases from V and 4 from J, leaving 8 bases between them. Germline lookup yields CDR1 ENHRY and CDR2 SYGVKD. CDR3 length: 14 residues. CDR3 residues: CAISETGFNEKLFF. Written as DNA, the CDR3 is TGTGCCATCAGTGAGACAGGGTTTAATGAAAAACTGTTTTTT.

The chain carries TRBV7-2 and TRBJ1-2; 7 bases map to TRBD1. Losses at the gene ends were 4 bases for V and 4 bases for J; bases not matched to a gene: 9. This CDR3 is 15 amino acids long. Germline V gene sequence: CDR1 SGHTA, CDR2 FQGNSA. The chain's CDR3 is CASSSATGSSYGYTF. The CDR3, as DNA: TGTGCCAGCAGCTCCGCGACAGGGTCCAGCTATGGCTACACCTTC.

The rearrangement links TRBV5-1 to TRBJ2-1; D is uncertain. Germline-derived CDR1 and CDR2 are SGHRS and YFSETQ. Trimming left V 7 bases short and J 4 bases short, with 15 bases between. CDR3 size: 14 residues. The CDR3 reads CASYLGSDYNEQFF. The CDR3 nucleotides are TGCGCCAGCTACCTCGGGTCCGATTACAATGAGCAGTTCTTC.

This clonotype appeared a few times. This chain uses TRBV12-5 with TRBJ1-5; 8 bases align to TRBD1. The junction had 7 bases not matched to a gene; V was cut back by 6 bases and J by 0 bases. The length of the CDR3 is 16 residues. In germline, CDR1 is LGHNT, CDR2 FRNRAP. The DNA for the CDR3 is TGTGCTAGTGGCAAAGGACAGGGATATAGCAATCAGCCCCAGCATTTT. Protein product: CASGKGQGYSNQPQHF.

V and J are TRBV29-1 and TRBJ2-1; 7 bases fit TRBD1. Germline V CDR1 and CDR2: SQVTM, ANQGSEA. CDR3 length: 15 residues. Unmatched junction bases numbered 10, after V lost 3 bases and J lost 5 bases. The CDR3 reads CSVERQGFKDNEQFF. Written as DNA, the CDR3 is TGCAGCGTTGAGCGACAGGGATTCAAAGACAATGAGCAGTTCTTC.

This sequence joins TRBV27 and TRBJ1-1; TRBD1 aligns across 7 bases. The CDR3 runs to 16 residues. The germline gives CDR1 MNHEY, CDR2 SMNVEV (reference sequence). V trimming: 5 bases; J trimming: 2 bases; junction bases outside the gene matches: 11. DNA of the CDR3: TGTGCCAGCAGTCCGGGACAGAATACACCTAACACTGAAGCTTTCTTT. It encodes CASSPGQNTPNTEAFF.

The chain joins TRBV4-2 to TRBJ1-2, with D possibly being TRBD1 (6 bases). Germline lookup yields CDR1 LGHNA and CDR2 YNFKEQ. The CDR3 extends over 15 amino acids. V dropped 0 bases and J dropped 8 bases, with 16 bases sitting between them. The CDR3 spells CASSQEGGTGIGYTF. The CDR3 DNA sequence: TGTGCCAGCAGCCAAGAGGGGGGCACGGGGATCGGCTACACCTTC.

Details on this clonotype: A much larger clone lies one base from this, so it may be a read error. The chain joins TRBV6-6 to TRBJ2-5; D not resolved. This CDR3 comprises 12 residues. The V end lost 6 bases, the J end lost 8 bases, and 13 bases lay between the germline ends. Germline V gives CDR1 MNHNY, CDR2 SVGAGI (reference sequence). CDR3 in DNA: TGTGCCAGCAGCTCGACCAACGGAACCCAGTACTTC. Encoded protein: CASSSTNGTQYF.

The chain recombines TRBV4-1 with TRBJ1-2; TRBD1 agrees at 8 bases. CDR3 length equals 15 residues. Germline V CDR1 and CDR2: MGHRA, YSYEKL. Trimming removed 1 base from V and 2 bases from J; junction bases left unmatched: 3. This chain's CDR3 is CASSQGQGANYGYTF. CDR3 sequence (DNA): TGCGCCAGCAGCCAAGGGCAGGGGGCCAACTATGGCTACACCTTC.

The chain has TRBV20-1 and TRBJ2-5, with D perhaps TRBD2 (6 bases). Germline assignment: CDR1 DFQATT and CDR2 SNEGSKA (reference sequence). The CDR3 spans 13 residues. V was shortened by 5 bases and J by 1 base, with 11 bases between the two germline ends. The CDR3 DNA reads TGCAGTGCTGGGTTTAGCGGCCAAGAGACCCAGTACTTC. This gives the protein CSAGFSGQETQYF.

A few counts support this clonotype. The chain has TRBV27 and TRBJ2-5; maybe TRBD1 (6 bases). V lost 3 bases, J lost 0 bases, and 11 bases lay in between. There are 15 residues in the CDR3. Germline CDR1 MNHEY, CDR2 SMNVEV (reference sequence). The CDR3 protein is CASSFRGWNQETQYF. The CDR3 DNA is TGTGCCAGCAGTTTCAGGGGCTGGAACCAAGAGACCCAGTACTTC.

This clonotype was counted only a few times. J is TRBJ2-1 and V is TRBV2; 9 bases line up with TRBD2. The CDR3 extends over 16 amino acids. With 1 base clipped from V and 8 bases from J, the junction kept 9 bases outside the gene matches. Germline CDR1 SNHLY, CDR2 FYNNEI. The CDR3 protein is CASSEVSSGRRHEQFF. The CDR3 DNA sequence: TGTGCCAGCAGTGAAGTATCAAGCGGGAGGAGGCATGAGCAGTTCTTC.

This chain connects TRBV20-1 to TRBJ2-5; a possible D gene is TRBD2 (6 bases). The CDR3 totals 14 residues. Between the trimmed V and J ends, which lost 4 bases and 6 bases, there was a span of 18 bases. From germline, CDR1 is DFQATT and CDR2 SNEGSKA (reference sequence). CDR3 region: CSANERRVGKTQYF. CDR3 coding DNA: TGCAGTGCTAATGAGAGGAGGGTTGGGAAGACCCAGTACTTC.

V usage is TRBV7-2 and J usage is TRBJ2-3; TRBD2 agrees at 8 bases. Germline loops: CDR1 SGHTA, CDR2 FQGNSA. V was clipped by 5 bases and J by 4 bases; unmatched bases: 8. The CDR3 contains 15 residues. The CDR3 loop is CASSMRLALADTQYF. CDR3 bases: TGTGCCAGCAGCATGAGACTAGCGTTGGCAGATACGCAGTATTTT.

The chain uses TRBV20-1 and TRBJ1-2; 9 nucleotides agree with TRBD1. CDR1 and CDR2 (germline): DFQATT, SNEGSKA (reference sequence). Trimming took 6 bases from V and 7 from J; bases not matched to a gene: 9. This CDR3 region has 13 residues. The DNA of the CDR3 is TGCAGTGCCCTACGCACAGGGGGCGCTGGCTACACCTTC. Translation: CSALRTGGAGYTF.

This chain links TRBV20-1 with TRBJ2-7; D remains unclear. V was cut by 4 bases and J by 1 base, with 5 bases left in between. The CDR3 has 11 amino acids. Germline V gene lookup returns CDR1 DFQATT and CDR2 SNEGSKA (reference sequence). CDR3 in amino acids: CSATQSYEQYF. The CDR3 DNA reads as TGCAGTGCTACTCAATCCTACGAGCAGTACTTC.